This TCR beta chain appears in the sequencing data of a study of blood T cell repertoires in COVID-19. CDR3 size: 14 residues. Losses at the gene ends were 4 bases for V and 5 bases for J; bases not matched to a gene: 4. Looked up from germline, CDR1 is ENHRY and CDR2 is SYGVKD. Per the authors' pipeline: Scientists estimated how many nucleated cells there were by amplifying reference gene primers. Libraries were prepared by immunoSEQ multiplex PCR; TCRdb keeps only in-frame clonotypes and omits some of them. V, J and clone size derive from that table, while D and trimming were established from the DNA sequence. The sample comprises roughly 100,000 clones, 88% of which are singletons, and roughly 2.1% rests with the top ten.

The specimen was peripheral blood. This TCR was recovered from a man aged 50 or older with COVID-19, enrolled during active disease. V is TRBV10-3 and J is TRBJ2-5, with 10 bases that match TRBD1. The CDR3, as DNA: TGTGCCATCAGTGGACAGGGGGCTAGGGAGACCCAGTACTTC. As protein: CAISGQGARETQYF.